A single sample gave rise to the 32 T cell receptor beta chains below, sequenced in a study of post-analysis software for immune sequencing data. Overall study results and limits: Five or six TRBV segments were more frequent in patients than controls; TRBV5-6, TRBV5-1 and TRBV20-1 belonged to this group.

Unique molecular identifiers tagged the TCR beta cDNA libraries. TCRdb itself ran the PCR reads through MiXCR, one entry per CDR3 protein. The sample shows about 800,000 distinct CDR3 sequences, approximately 30% of them seen only once. These receptors' antigens are unknown. The sequenced material came from blood. The receptors were gathered from a girl aged 5 to 17 with multiple sclerosis.

The sample holds a few counts of this clonotype. The V gene is TRBV29-1, the J gene TRBJ2-3, with D possibly matching TRBD1 (6 bases). The CDR3 spans 14 residues. Germline V CDR1 and CDR2: SQVTM, ANQGSEA. V lost 5 bases to trimming and J lost 4 bases, with 16 bases between them. The CDR3 sequence: CSVHGTGNPDTQYF. CDR3 coding DNA: TGCAGCGTTCACGGAACAGGGAACCCAGATACGCAGTATTTT.

This clonotype was detected only a few times. This chain uses TRBV20-1 with TRBJ2-1; TRBD2 aligns across 7 bases. This CDR3 is 15 amino acids long. Looked up from germline, CDR1 is DFQATT and CDR2 is SNEGSKA (reference sequence). With V trimmed by 5 bases and J by 8 bases, 15 bases remained unmatched. The CDR3: CSAPDPSGKVDEQFF. The CDR3, as DNA: TGCAGTGCTCCGGATCCGAGCGGGAAGGTCGATGAGCAGTTCTTC.

This clonotype occurred a few times. The J gene is TRBJ1-2, the V gene TRBV10-3; TRBD1 is a possible D gene (6 bases). CDR3 length equals 14 residues. Germline CDR1 is ENHRY and CDR2 is SYGVKD. Trimming shortened V by 8 bases and J by 2 bases, and 15 bases separated the two germline ends. CDR3 nucleotides: TGTGCCATCCAACCGACAGGAGACAACTATGGCTACACCTTC. Translation: CAIQPTGDNYGYTF.

V and J are TRBV20-1 and TRBJ2-1; 7 nucleotides agree with TRBD2. The germline gives CDR1 DFQATT, CDR2 SNEGSKA (reference sequence). J lost 13 bases, V lost 3 bases, and 18 bases had no gene match. This CDR3 has 15 amino acids. In nucleotides, the CDR3 is TGCAGTGCTAGGGCACCCGATAGCGGGTATAAGACCCAGTTCTTC. Its translation: CSARAPDSGYKTQFF.

The chain couples TRBV20-1 to TRBJ2-7; D could derive from TRBD1 or TRBD2 (5 bases each). The DNA end is more similar to TRBJ2-5, so the J call may be wrong. The germline V gene has CDR1 DFQATT and CDR2 SNEGSKA (reference sequence). The CDR3 spans 15 residues. The CDR3 reads CSASGARDPMGTQYF. Here the CDR3 DNA reads TGCAGTGCTAGCGGGGCCCGGGATCCCATGGGGACCCAGTACTTC.

The chain joins TRBV2 to TRBJ2-7; D uncertain. V was pared by 2 bases and J by 3 bases, with 5 bases between. CDR3 size: 12 residues. Germline V lookup: CDR1 SNHLY, CDR2 FYNNEI. CDR3 sequence (DNA): TGTGCCAGCAGTGAATTGTTCTACGAGCAGTACTTC. Its translation: CASSELFYEQYF.

This clonotype was counted between two and nine times. V is TRBV29-1 and J is TRBJ1-4, with D possibly TRBD1 on 6 matching bases. CDR1 and CDR2 from the germline V gene are SQVTM and ANQGSEA. V shed 7 bases and J shed 8 bases, with 17 bases lying between them. This CDR3 contains 13 residues. CDR3 region: CSAGGGLGEKLFF. The DNA of the CDR3 is TGCAGCGCCGGCGGGGGGCTGGGGGAAAAACTGTTTTTT.

This chain links TRBV9 with TRBJ2-3; no reliable D call. Germline values: CDR1 SGDLS, CDR2 YYNGEE. Between the trimmed V and J ends, which lost 3 bases and 0 bases, there was a span of 8 bases. The CDR3 length is 14 residues. The CDR3 sequence is CASSADGSTDTQYF. The CDR3 DNA reads TGTGCCAGCAGCGCTGACGGTAGCACAGATACGCAGTATTTT. Using reference TRBV9 and TRBJ2-3 for the parts outside the CDR3, the full variable domain is DSGVTQTPKHLITATGQRVTLRCSPRSGDLSVYWYQQSLDQGLQFLIQYYNGEERAKGNILERFSAQQFPDLHSELNLSSLELGDSALYFCASSADGSTDTQYFGPGTRLTVL.

V gene TRBV4-1 combines with J gene TRBJ2-3; unclear D gene. Trimming took off 1 base at V and 2 bases at J, with 7 bases between the two ends. CDR3 size: 14 residues. CDR1 is MGHRA, CDR2 YSYEKL, per germline. The CDR3 sequence is CASSQGALTDTQYF. The CDR3 region has the DNA TGCGCCAGCAGCCAAGGTGCGCTCACAGATACGCAGTATTTT.

This chain uses TRBV5-1 with TRBJ1-4; tentatively, D is TRBD1 (5 bases). With 0 bases removed from V and 8 bases from J, the gap between germline ends came to 17 bases. CDR3 length: 16 amino acids. Per germline, CDR1 SGHRS and CDR2 YFSETQ. The DNA for the CDR3 is TGCGCCAGCAGCTTGGTCGGCGGCAGGGATGTCGAAAAACTGTTTTTT. Translated, it gives CASSLVGGRDVEKLFF.

CDR3 DNA: TGCGCCAGCAGCTTGGTCTCCCGGACCCACTACACAGATACGCAGTATTTT. It is translated as CASSLVSRTHYTDTQYF. The genes are TRBV5-1 and TRBJ2-3; D is unclear. Germline-derived CDR1 and CDR2 are SGHRS and YFSETQ. The CDR3 is made up of 17 amino acids. V lost 0 bases and J lost 2, with 16 bases in between.

The chain uses TRBV20-1 and TRBJ1-1; D ambiguous. V was pared by 6 bases and J by 1 base, with 12 bases between. The CDR3 length is 13 residues. Per germline, CDR1 DFQATT and CDR2 SNEGSKA (reference sequence). The CDR3, as DNA: TGCAGTGCCCTTCGAGTCGGGAACACTGAAGCTTTCTTT. Its protein is CSALRVGNTEAFF.

A few counts support this clonotype. The chain has TRBV5-6 and TRBJ2-7; D might be TRBD2 (7 bases). Trimming shortened V by 6 bases and J by 2 bases, and 15 bases separated the two germline ends. CDR1 and CDR2 from the germline V gene are SGHDT and YYEEEE. This CDR3 has 14 amino acids. CDR3 DNA: TGTGCCAGCACCCTACTAGGGGGGGCCTACGAGCAGTACTTC. Amino acid sequence: CASTLLGGAYEQYF.

The chain uses TRBV24-1 and TRBJ2-1; D is perhaps TRBD2 (7 bases). The CDR3 has 15 residues. CDR1 is KGHDR, CDR2 SFDVKD, per germline. V was cut by 9 bases and J by 7 bases, with 21 bases left in between. DNA of the CDR3: TGTGCCACCGGGCCGGAGGGGGGGCCTCGGAATGAGCAGTTCTTC. It is translated as CATGPEGGPRNEQFF.

This clonotype appeared a few times. The chain joins TRBV3-1 to TRBJ2-1; possible D gene TRBD2, 5 bases. The CDR3 extends over 14 amino acids. Germline values: CDR1 LGHDT, CDR2 YNNKEL (reference sequence). The ends were cut back, 0 bases at V and 7 bases at J, with 10 bases in the middle. CDR3 DNA: TGTGCCAGCAGCCAAGATTCGAGGAGGAATGAGCAGTTCTTC. Amino acids: CASSQDSRRNEQFF.

This chain uses TRBV7-2 with TRBJ2-4, with D maybe TRBD1 (6 bases). Germline loops: CDR1 SGHTA, CDR2 FQGNSA. The CDR3 is 16 residues long. The ends were cut back, 4 bases at V and 2 bases at J, with 15 bases in the middle. CDR3 residues: CASSSYSQGTKNIQYF. CDR3 DNA sequence: TGTGCCAGCAGCTCGTACAGCCAGGGGACCAAAAACATTCAGTACTTC. Filled out from reference TRBV7-2 and TRBJ2-4, the complete variable domain reads GAGVSQSPSNKVTEKGKDVELRCDPISGHTALYWYRQSLGQGLEFLIYFQGNSAPDKSGLPSDRFSAERTGGSVSTLTIQRTQQEDSAVYLCASSSYSQGTKNIQYFGAGTRLSVL.

The J gene is TRBJ2-4, the V gene TRBV20-1; 10 bases fit TRBD1. This CDR3 region has 16 residues. Per germline, CDR1 DFQATT and CDR2 SNEGSKA (reference sequence). With 3 bases clipped from V and 6 bases from J, the junction kept 11 bases outside the gene matches. In DNA, the CDR3 is TGCAGTGCTAGTTTTCCGGGACAGGGGAAGCGAAACATTCAGTACTTC. It is translated as CSASFPGQGKRNIQYF.

This clonotype was observed many times. The chain links TRBV29-1 to TRBJ2-5, with 11 nucleotides matching TRBD2. V lost 6 bases to trimming and J lost 0 bases; unmatched junction nucleotides: 6. Germline CDR1 is SQVTM and CDR2 is ANQGSEA. The CDR3 contains 15 residues. Here the CDR3 reads CSVASSGGYQETQYF. The CDR3 nucleotides read TGCAGCGTAGCCTCTAGCGGGGGGTACCAAGAGACCCAGTACTTC.

This clonotype was seen only a few times. This chain joins TRBV5-1 and TRBJ2-5; 8 bases line up with TRBD2. The V and J ends lost 4 bases and 1 base, in that order; junction bases with no gene match: 3. This CDR3 has 14 residues. Germline values: CDR1 SGHRS, CDR2 YFSETQ. CDR3 amino acids: CASSRGTSQETQYF. The DNA for the CDR3 is TGCGCCAGCAGCAGAGGGACTAGCCAAGAGACCCAGTACTTC.

As DNA, the CDR3 is TGCAGTGCTAGACCAGGGACTAGCGGAGTAGGGGGCAATGAGCAGTTCTTC. Translation: CSARPGTSGVGGNEQFF. The chain uses TRBV20-1 and TRBJ2-1, with 11 bases lining up with TRBD2. V shed 2 bases, J shed 6 bases, and the junction held 12 bases outside the gene matches. The CDR3 is made up of 17 amino acids. Germline V lookup: CDR1 DFQATT, CDR2 SNEGSKA (reference sequence).

The J gene is TRBJ2-1, the V gene TRBV20-1; the D is unclear. The V gene lost 5 bases and the J gene lost 3 bases, with 17 bases spanning the gap. Germline V gives CDR1 DFQATT, CDR2 SNEGSKA (reference sequence). The CDR3 has 15 amino acids. CDR3 bases: TGCAGTGCTCCCCGCCCTATGGACGTCTACAATGAGCAGTTCTTC. This sequence encodes CSAPRPMDVYNEQFF.

The rearrangement joins TRBV7-2 to TRBJ2-1; tentatively, D is TRBD1 (6 bases). Trimming pared 4 bases from V and 10 bases from J, leaving 20 bases between. The CDR3 contains 15 residues. The germline V gene has CDR1 SGHTA and CDR2 FQGNSA. CDR3 coding DNA: TGTGCCAGCAGCTCCGGAGTTGCAGGGGCACCGGAGCAGTTCTTC. This translates into CASSSGVAGAPEQFF.

In its sample, this clonotype was seen a few times. V and J are TRBV20-1 and TRBJ2-1, with 12 positions matching TRBD2. The V gene end was trimmed by 5 bases and the J gene end by 4 bases; junction bases not matched to a gene: 9. The CDR3 covers 16 residues. Germline assignment: CDR1 DFQATT and CDR2 SNEGSKA (reference sequence). The CDR3 reads CSARSGTSGRYNEQFF. The CDR3 DNA reads as TGCAGTGCTCGTTCCGGCACTAGCGGGAGGTACAATGAGCAGTTCTTC.

The table lists this clonotype with a few counts. The rearrangement joins TRBV4-1 to TRBJ1-2; no reliable D call. Trimming left V 1 base short and J 6 bases short, with 18 bases between. Germline V CDR1 and CDR2: MGHRA, YSYEKL. This CDR3 is 16 amino acids long. The CDR3, as DNA: TGCGCCAGCAGCCAAGGTATTAGGGAGCCGTTAGATGGCTACACCTTC. Translating gives CASSQGIREPLDGYTF.

Concerning this clonotype itself: This may stem from a read error, because a much larger clone lies one nucleotide away. The chain links TRBV29-1 to TRBJ2-7; D perhaps matches TRBD1 (6 bases). The CDR3 covers 11 residues. The germline V gene encodes CDR1 SQVTM and CDR2 ANQGSEA. The germline V and J ends were trimmed by 4 bases and 3 bases, with 7 bases remaining between them. The CDR3 DNA follows: TGCAGCGTTGGACAGGACTACGAGCAGTACTTC. It specifies CSVGQDYEQYF.

The chain combines TRBV7-9 with TRBJ2-3; D unclear. V shed 2 bases and J shed 2 bases, with 8 bases lying between them. Germline V gene sequence: CDR1 SEHNR, CDR2 FQNEAQ (reference sequence). This CDR3 is 14 amino acids long. The CDR3 here is CASSLSSYTDTQYF. The CDR3 region has the DNA TGTGCCAGCAGCTTATCCAGTTACACAGATACGCAGTATTTT.

This clonotype was observed a single time. The V call is TRBV20-1, the J call TRBJ2-5; the match to TRBD2 covers 11 bases. CDR1 DFQATT and CDR2 SNEGSKA come from the germline V gene (reference sequence). The CDR3 extends over 13 amino acids. The CDR3 loop reads CRPSGGPGETQYF. DNA of the CDR3: TGCAGACCTAGCGGGGGGCCGGGTGAGACCCAGTACTTC.

This clonotype turned up a few times. The chain has TRBV7-6 and TRBJ1-5, with D possibly being TRBD1 (6 bases). V gave up 5 bases and J gave up 1 base, with 9 bases separating them. Germline lookup yields CDR1 SGHVS and CDR2 FNYEAQ. The CDR3 extends over 14 amino acids. The CDR3 loop reads CASSEGGSNQPQHF. In DNA, the CDR3 is TGTGCCAGCAGCGAAGGGGGGAGCAATCAGCCCCAGCATTTT.

V and J are TRBV7-2 and TRBJ2-3; D ambiguous. V shed 5 bases and J shed 8 bases, with 14 bases lying between them. There are 13 residues in the CDR3. The germline V gene encodes CDR1 SGHTA and CDR2 FQGNSA. The CDR3 is CASSPTLELTQYF. The DNA for the CDR3 is TGTGCCAGCAGCCCCACTCTAGAACTTACGCAGTATTTT.

This clonotype was found once. The genes are TRBV2 and TRBJ1-5; D unclear. V was clipped by 6 bases and J by 7 bases, with 19 bases between them. Germline CDR1 is SNHLY and CDR2 is FYNNEI. The length of the CDR3 is 15 residues. CDR3 sequence (DNA): TGTGCCAGCAGGGACTCCCTAATGGGTAGCCAGCCCCAGCATTTT. This sequence encodes CASRDSLMGSQPQHF.

V usage is TRBV7-2 and J usage is TRBJ2-5, with D uncertain. The CDR3 is 13 amino acids. The V gene's germline CDR1 is SGHTA and CDR2 FQGNSA. Trimming pared 5 bases from V and 3 bases from J, leaving 10 bases between. CDR3 nucleotide sequence: TGTGCCAGCAGCCTAGAGGAGAAAGAGACCCAGTACTTC. As protein: CASSLEEKETQYF.

The genes are TRBV6-6 and TRBJ1-5, with D perhaps matching TRBD1 (5 bases). CDR3 length: 13 amino acids. Germline V gene lookup returns CDR1 MNHNY and CDR2 SVGAGI (reference sequence). Trimming pared 8 bases from V and 4 bases from J, leaving 12 bases between. The CDR3: CASASGVNQPQHF. The CDR3 DNA reads TGTGCCAGCGCATCGGGGGTGAATCAGCCCCAGCATTTT.